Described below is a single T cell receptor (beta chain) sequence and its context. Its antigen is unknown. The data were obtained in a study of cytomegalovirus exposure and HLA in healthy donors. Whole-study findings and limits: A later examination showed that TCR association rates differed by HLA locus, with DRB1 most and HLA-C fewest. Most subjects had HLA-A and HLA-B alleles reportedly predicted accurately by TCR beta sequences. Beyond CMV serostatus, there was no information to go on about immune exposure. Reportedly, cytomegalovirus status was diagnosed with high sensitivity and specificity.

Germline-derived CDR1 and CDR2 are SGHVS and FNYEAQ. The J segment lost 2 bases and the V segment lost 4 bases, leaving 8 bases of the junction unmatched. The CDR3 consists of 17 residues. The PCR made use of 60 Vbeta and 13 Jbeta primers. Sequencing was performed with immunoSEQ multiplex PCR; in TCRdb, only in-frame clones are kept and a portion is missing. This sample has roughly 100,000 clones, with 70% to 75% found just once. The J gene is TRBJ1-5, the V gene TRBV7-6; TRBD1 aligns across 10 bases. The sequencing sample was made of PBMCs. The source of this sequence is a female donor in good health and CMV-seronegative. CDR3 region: CASSSGQGMVGNQPQHF. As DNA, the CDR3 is TGTGCCAGCAGCTCGGGACAGGGGATGGTGGGCAATCAGCCCCAGCATTTT.